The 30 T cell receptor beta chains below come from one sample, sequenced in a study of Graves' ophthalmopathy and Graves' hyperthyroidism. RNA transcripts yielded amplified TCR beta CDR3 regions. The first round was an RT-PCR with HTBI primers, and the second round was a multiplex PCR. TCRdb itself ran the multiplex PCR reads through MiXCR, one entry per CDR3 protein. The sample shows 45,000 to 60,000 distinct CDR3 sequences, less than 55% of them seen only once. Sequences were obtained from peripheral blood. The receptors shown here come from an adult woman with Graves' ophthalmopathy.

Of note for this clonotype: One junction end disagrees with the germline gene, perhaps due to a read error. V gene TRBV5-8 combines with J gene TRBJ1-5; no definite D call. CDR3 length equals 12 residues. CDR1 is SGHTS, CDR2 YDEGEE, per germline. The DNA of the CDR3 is TGTGCCAGCATGTGGTGCAATCAGCCCCGGCATTTT. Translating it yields CASMWCNQPRHF.

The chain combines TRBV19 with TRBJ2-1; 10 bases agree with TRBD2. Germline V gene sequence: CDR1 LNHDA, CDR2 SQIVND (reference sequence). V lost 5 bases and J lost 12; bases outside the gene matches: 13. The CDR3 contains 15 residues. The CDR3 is CASSPLAGVRDTQFF. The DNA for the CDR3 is TGTGCCAGTAGTCCCCTAGCGGGAGTTAGAGATACGCAGTTCTTC.

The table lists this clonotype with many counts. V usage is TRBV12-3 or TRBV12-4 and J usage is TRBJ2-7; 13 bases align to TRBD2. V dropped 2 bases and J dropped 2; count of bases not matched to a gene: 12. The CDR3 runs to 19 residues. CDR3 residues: CASSLPTPGLAGSPYEQYF. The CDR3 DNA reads TGTGCCAGCAGTTTACCTACACCGGGACTAGCGGGATCGCCCTACGAGCAGTACTTC.

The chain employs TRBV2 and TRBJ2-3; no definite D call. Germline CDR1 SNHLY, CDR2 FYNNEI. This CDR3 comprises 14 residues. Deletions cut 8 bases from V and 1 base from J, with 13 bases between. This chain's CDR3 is CASLENRGTDTQYF. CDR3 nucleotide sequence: TGTGCCAGCCTGGAGAATCGGGGCACAGATACGCAGTATTTT.

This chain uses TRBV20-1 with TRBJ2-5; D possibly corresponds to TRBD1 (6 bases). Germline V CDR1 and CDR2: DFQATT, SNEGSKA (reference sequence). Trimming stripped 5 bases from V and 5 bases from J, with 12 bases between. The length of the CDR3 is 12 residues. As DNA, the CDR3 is TGCAGTGCTCAGGGGTACAATGAGACCCAGTACTTC. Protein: CSAQGYNETQYF.

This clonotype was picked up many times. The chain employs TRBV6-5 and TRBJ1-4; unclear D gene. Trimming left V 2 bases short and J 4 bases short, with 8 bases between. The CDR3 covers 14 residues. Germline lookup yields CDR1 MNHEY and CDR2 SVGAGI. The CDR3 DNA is TGTGCCAGCAGTTACGGGCAGTTTAATGAAAAACTGTTTTTT. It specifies CASSYGQFNEKLFF.

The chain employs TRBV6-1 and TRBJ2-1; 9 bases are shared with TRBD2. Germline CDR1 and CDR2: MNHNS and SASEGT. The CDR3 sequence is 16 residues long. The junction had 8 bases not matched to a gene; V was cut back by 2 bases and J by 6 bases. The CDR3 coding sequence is TGTGCCAGCAGTGAACTGGCGGGAGGGCCGGGCAATGAGCAGTTCTTC. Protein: CASSELAGGPGNEQFF.

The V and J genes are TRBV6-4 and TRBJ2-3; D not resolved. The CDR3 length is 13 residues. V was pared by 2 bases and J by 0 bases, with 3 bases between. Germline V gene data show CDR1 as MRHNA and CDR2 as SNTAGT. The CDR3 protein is CASSDGSTDTQYF. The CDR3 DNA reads TGTGCCAGCAGTGACGGGAGCACAGATACGCAGTATTTT.

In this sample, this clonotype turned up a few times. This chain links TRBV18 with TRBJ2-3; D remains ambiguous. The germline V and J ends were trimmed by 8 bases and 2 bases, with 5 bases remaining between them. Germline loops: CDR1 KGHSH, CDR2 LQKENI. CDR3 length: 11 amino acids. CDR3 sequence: CASRLTDTQYF. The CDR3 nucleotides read TGTGCCAGCCGCCTCACAGATACGCAGTATTTT.

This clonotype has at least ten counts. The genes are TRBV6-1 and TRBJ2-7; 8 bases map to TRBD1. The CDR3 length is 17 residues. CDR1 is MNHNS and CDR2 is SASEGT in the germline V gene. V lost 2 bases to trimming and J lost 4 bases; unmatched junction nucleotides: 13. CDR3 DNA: TGTGCCAGCAGTGAACCCCCGACAGGGGTCGCCGGATACGAGCAGTACTTC. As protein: CASSEPPTGVAGYEQYF.

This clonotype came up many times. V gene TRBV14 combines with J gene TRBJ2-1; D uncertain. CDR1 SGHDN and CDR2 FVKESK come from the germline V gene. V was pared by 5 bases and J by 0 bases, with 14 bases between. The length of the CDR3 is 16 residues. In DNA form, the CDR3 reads TGTGCCAGCAGCGACAAACCTCGTACCTCCTACAATGAGCAGTTCTTC. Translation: CASSDKPRTSYNEQFF.

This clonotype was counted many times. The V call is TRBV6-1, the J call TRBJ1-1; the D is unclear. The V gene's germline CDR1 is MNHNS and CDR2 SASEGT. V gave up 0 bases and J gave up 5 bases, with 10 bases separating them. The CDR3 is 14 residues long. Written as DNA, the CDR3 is TGTGCCAGCAGTGAAGCGACCCGTGGGACTGAAGCTTTCTTT. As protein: CASSEATRGTEAFF.

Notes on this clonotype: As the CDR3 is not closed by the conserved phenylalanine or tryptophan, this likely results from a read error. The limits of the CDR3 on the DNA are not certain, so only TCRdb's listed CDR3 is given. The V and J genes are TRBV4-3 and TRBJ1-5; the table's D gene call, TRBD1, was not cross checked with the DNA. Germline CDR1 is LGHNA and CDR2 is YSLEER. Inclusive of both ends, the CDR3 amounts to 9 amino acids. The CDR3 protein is CASSLQGAN.

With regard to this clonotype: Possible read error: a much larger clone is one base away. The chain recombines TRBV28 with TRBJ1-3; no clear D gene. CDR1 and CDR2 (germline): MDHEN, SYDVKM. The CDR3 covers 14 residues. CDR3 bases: TGTGCCAGCAGTTTGGGTCGCTCTGGAAACACCATATGTTTT. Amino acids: CASSLGRSGNTICF.

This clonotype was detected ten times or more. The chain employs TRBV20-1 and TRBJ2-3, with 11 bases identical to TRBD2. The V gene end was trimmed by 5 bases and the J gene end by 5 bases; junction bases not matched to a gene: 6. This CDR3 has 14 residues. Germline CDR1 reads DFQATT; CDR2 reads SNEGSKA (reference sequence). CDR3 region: CSARPTSGKDTQYF. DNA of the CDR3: TGCAGTGCTCGCCCGACTAGCGGGAAAGATACGCAGTATTTT.

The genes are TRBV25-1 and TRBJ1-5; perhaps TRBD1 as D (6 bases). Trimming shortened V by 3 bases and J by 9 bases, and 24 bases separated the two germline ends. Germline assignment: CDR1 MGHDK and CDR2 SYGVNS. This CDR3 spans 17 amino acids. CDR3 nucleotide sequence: TGTGCCAGCAGTGAGGGAGAGGAGACTACCAAGGGGGGGCCCCAGCATTTT. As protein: CASSEGEETTKGGPQHF.

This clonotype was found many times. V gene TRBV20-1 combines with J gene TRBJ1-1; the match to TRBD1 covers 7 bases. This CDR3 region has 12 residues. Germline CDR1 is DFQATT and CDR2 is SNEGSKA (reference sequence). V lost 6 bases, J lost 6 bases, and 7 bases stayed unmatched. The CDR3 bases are TGCAGTGCGCCTGGGGGGACAGCTGAAGCTTTCTTT. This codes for CSAPGGTAEAFF.

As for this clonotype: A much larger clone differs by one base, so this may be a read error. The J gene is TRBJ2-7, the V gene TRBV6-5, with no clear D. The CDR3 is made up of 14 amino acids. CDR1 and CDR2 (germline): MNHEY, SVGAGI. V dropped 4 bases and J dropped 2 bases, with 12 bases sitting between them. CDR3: CASSSRMRAYEQYF. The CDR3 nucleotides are TGTGCCAGCAGTTCTAGGATGCGCGCCTACGAGCAGTACTTC.

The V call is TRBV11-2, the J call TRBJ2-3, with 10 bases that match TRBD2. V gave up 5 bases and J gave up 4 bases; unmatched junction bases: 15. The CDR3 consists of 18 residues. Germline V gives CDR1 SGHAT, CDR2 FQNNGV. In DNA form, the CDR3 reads TGTGCCAGCAGCCTTTTTCCCTCAGCGGGAGGGAGCGCAGATACGCAGTATTTT. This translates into CASSLFPSAGGSADTQYF.

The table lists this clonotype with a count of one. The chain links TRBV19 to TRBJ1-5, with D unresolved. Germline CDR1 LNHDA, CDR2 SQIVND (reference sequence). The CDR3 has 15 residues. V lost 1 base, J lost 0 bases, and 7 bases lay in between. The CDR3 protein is CASSIVGNSNQPQHF. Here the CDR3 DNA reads TGTGCCAGTAGTATAGTTGGCAATAGCAATCAGCCCCAGCATTTT.

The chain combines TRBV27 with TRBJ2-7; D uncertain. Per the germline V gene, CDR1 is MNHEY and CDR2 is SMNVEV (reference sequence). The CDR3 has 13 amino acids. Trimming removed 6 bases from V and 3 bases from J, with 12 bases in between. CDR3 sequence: CASRVDDFYEQYF. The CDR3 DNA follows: TGTGCCAGCAGGGTAGATGATTTCTACGAGCAGTACTTC.

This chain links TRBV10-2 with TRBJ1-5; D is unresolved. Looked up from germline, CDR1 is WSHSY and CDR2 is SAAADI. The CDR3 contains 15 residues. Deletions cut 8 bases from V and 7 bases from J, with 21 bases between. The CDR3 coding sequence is TGCGCCAGCCGAGAAGCGGGAGGCCACGAGCAGCCCCAGCATTTT. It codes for CASREAGGHEQPQHF.

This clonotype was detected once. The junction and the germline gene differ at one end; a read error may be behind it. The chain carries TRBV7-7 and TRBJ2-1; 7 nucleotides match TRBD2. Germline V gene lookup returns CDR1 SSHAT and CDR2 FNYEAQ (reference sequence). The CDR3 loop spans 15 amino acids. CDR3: CASSLAAGVNNEQFF. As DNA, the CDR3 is TGTGCTAGCAGCTTAGCGGCGGGAGTGAACAATGAGCAGTTCTTC.

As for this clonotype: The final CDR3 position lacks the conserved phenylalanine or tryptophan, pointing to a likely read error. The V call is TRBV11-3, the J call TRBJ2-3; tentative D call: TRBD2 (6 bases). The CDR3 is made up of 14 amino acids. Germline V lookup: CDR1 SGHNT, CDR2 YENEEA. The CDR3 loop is CAGSLYGSPDTQYL. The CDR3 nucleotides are TGTGCCGGCAGCTTGTACGGGAGTCCAGATACGCAGTATCTT.

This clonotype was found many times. CDR3 bases: TGTGCCAGCAGTCAAGGGGGGGGCTCCTACGAGCAGTACTTC. It codes for CASSQGGGSYEQYF. The chain recombines TRBV27 with TRBJ2-7; maybe TRBD2 (7 bases). The CDR3 totals 14 residues. Germline-derived CDR1 and CDR2 are MNHEY and SMNVEV (reference sequence). Trimming cost V 5 bases and J 0 bases, with 11 bases left between them.

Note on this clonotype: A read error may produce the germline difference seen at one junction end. Written as DNA, the CDR3 is TGTGCCAGCAGTGAATGGGGCATGAACACTGAAGCTTTC. Translation: CASSEWGMNTEAF. V and J are TRBV2 and TRBJ2-6; a possible D gene is TRBD1 (5 bases). This CDR3 spans 13 amino acids. Germline loops: CDR1 SNHLY, CDR2 FYNNEI. The variable domain in full, completed from reference TRBV2 and TRBJ2-6, reads EPEVTQTPSHQVTQMGQEVILRCVPISNHLYFYWYRQILGQKVEFLVSFYNNEISEKSEIFDDQFSVERPDGSNFTLKIRSTKLEDSAMYFCASSEWGMNTEAFGAGSRLTVL.

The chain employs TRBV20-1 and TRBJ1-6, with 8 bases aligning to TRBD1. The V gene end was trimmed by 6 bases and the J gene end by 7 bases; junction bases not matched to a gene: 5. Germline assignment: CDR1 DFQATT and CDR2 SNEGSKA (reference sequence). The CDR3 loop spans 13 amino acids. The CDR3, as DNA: TGCAGTGCCTCCGGACAGGGAAATTCACCCCTCCACTTT. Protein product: CSASGQGNSPLHF.

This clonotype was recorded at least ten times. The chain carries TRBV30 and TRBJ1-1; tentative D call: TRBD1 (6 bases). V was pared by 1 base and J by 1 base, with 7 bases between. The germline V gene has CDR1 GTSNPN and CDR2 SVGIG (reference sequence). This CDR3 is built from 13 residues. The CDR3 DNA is TGTGCCTGGAGTGGGGGGCAGAACACTGAAGCTTTCTTT. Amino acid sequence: CAWSGGQNTEAFF.

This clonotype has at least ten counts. The CDR3 is CASSQDYPGTETQYF. For the CDR3, the DNA is TGCGCCAGCAGCCAAGATTATCCGGGGACGGAGACCCAGTACTTC. This chain connects TRBV4-3 to TRBJ2-5, with D perhaps matching TRBD1 or TRBD2 (5 bases each). The CDR3 is 15 amino acids. In germline, CDR1 is LGHNA, CDR2 YSLEER. The V gene lost 0 bases and the J gene lost 5 bases, with 13 bases spanning the gap.

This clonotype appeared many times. This CDR3 reads CSVPVSSGRNEQFF. The CDR3 DNA follows: TGCAGTGTCCCAGTGAGTAGCGGGAGAAATGAGCAGTTCTTC. The chain has TRBV20-1 and TRBJ2-1, with 9 bases that match TRBD2. This CDR3 region has 14 residues. V was pared by 7 bases and J by 7 bases, with 11 bases of the junction left unmatched. Germline V gene data show CDR1 as DFQATT and CDR2 as SNEGSKA (reference sequence).